Listed below are T cell receptor beta chains from one sample, sequenced in a study of blood T cell repertoires in COVID-19. Sequenced by immunoSEQ multiplex PCR; TCRdb stores in-frame clones only, minus some. This sample carries about 120,000 clones, 80% to 90% of them seen once, and the ten largest clones take roughly 30%. The source material was peripheral blood. The receptors derive from an older woman with acute or convalescent COVID-19. CDR3s include the opening cysteine and the closing phenylalanine or tryptophan. D genes are given only for firm matches. A clone size is listed for some rows: how often the clone was seen (once, few, many), or a class if it is expanded.

j_gene,v_gene,d_gene,abundance,CDR3nt,CDR3aa
TRBJ1-2,TRBV6-5,TRBD1,-,TGTGCCAGCAGATCGACAGGGAGCTATGGCTACACCTTC,CASRSTGSYGYTF
TRBJ2-5,TRBV4-1,-,-,TGCGCCAGCAGCCTTCTCCCCCGAGAGACCCAGTACTTC,CASSLLPRETQYF
TRBJ2-1,TRBV3-1/TRBV3-2,-,-,TGTGCCAGCAGCCAGGAAGGGGCTGGTGAGCAGTTCTTC,CASSQEGAGEQFF
TRBJ2-3,TRBV5-1,TRBD1,-,TGCGCCAGCAGCTTGGGACGGACAGGAAGTGTAGCAGATACGCAGTATTTT,CASSLGRTGSVADTQYF
TRBJ1-2,TRBV2,-,-,TGTGCCAGCAGTGAAGGGCCAGGGTTGAACTATGGCTACACCTTC,CASSEGPGLNYGYTF
TRBJ2-2,TRBV6-6,TRBD2,-,TGTGCCAGCAGCACCGGGGGAGGGCGCGGCACCGGGGAGCTGTTTTTT,CASSTGGGRGTGELFF
TRBJ1-5,TRBV30,-,-,TGTGCCTGGAGTTTATCAGGGGATAGCAATCAGCCCCAGCATTTT,CAWSLSGDSNQPQHF
TRBJ2-4,TRBV4-1,-,-,TGCGCCAGCAGCCAGGGGGGGGGCAACATTCAGTACTTC,CASSQGGGNIQYF
TRBJ2-1,TRBV7-3,TRBD1,-,TGTGCCAGCAGCAAGGGACAGGGGAGCCGTGAGCAGTTCTTC,CASSKGQGSREQFF
TRBJ1-2,TRBV25-1,-,-,TGTGCCAGCAGTGAAAAACTCAGGGTCATGGATGGCTACACCTTC,CASSEKLRVMDGYTF
TRBJ2-5,TRBV11-3,TRBD2,-,TGTGCCAGCAGCTTAGGATTACTAGCGGGGGCGCCAGACCGGGAGACCCAGTACTTC,CASSLGLLAGAPDRETQYF
TRBJ2-7,TRBV5-6,TRBD1,-,TGTGCCAGCAGCCGGGGACAGATCTCCTACGAGCAGTACTTC,CASSRGQISYEQYF
TRBJ2-1,TRBV11-2,TRBD2,-,TGTGCCAGCAGCTTAGACAGGGCGGGGGGAGTGTACAATGAGCAGTTCTTC,CASSLDRAGGVYNEQFF
TRBJ2-5,TRBV5-6,-,-,TGTGCCAGCAGCTTGGCCTTCGAGGGTAACGCCGAGACCCAGTACTTC,CASSLAFEGNAETQYF
TRBJ1-2,TRBV5-1,-,-,TGCGCCAGCAGCTTGGAAGACGGGGTCGGTTATGGCTACACCTTC,CASSLEDGVGYGYTF
TRBJ2-5,TRBV19,TRBD2,-,TGTGCCAGTACCCCGGGAGGGGCAGAGACCCAGTACTTC,CASTPGGAETQYF
TRBJ1-3,TRBV30,-,-,TGTGCGGTAGCCGGGGGACCTGGAAACACCATATATTTT,CAVAGGPGNTIYF
TRBJ2-3,TRBV30,TRBD2,-,TGTGCCTGGAGTGTCAGAGCTAGCGGGGGGGCGTTGATGGCGCAGTATTTT,CAWSVRASGGALMAQYF
TRBJ1-2,TRBV20-1,-,-,TGCAGTGCTAGTACCCAGTCCTGGGGCTACACCTTC,CSASTQSWGYTF
TRBJ2-2,TRBV7-6,-,few,TGTGCCAGCAGCTTGGGGGCGAGCGCGGATTCCGGGGAGCTGTTTTTT,CASSLGASADSGELFF
TRBJ1-6,TRBV10-3,TRBD1,-,TGTGCCAGTCAGGAGGGGGCTTCACCCCTCCACTTT,CASQEGASPLHF
TRBJ1-1,TRBV27,-,-,TGTGCCAGCAGTTTACCAGGTAACATGAACACTGAAGCTTTCTTT,CASSLPGNMNTEAFF
TRBJ2-1,TRBV5-1,-,few,TGCGCCAGCAGCTCCGACAGCTCCTACAATGAGCAGTTCTTC,CASSSDSSYNEQFF
TRBJ2-7,TRBV11-2,-,-,TGTGCCAGCAGCAAAGTGGAGGGCGAGCAGTACTTC,CASSKVEGEQYF
TRBJ2-3,TRBV11-1,-,-,TGTGCCAGCAGCTTAGCCCCAGGGAGCACAGATACGCAGTATTTT,CASSLAPGSTDTQYF
TRBJ1-4,TRBV28,-,once,TGTGCCAGCAGTACTATGGGGGGGGAAGATGAAAAACTGTTTTTT,CASSTMGGEDEKLFF
TRBJ2-7,TRBV5-1,TRBD2,few,TGCGCCAGCAGCTTGGATCCTAGCGGGGGGTTTGCATACGAGCAGTACTTC,CASSLDPSGGFAYEQYF
TRBJ1-2,TRBV27,-,-,TGTGCCAGCAGTTTCGGGGGATGGGGTGGCTACACCTTC,CASSFGGWGGYTF
TRBJ2-2,TRBV9,-,once,TGTGCCAGCAGCGGGTTGGCGGGGAACACCGGGGAGCTGTTTTTT,CASSGLAGNTGELFF
TRBJ1-1,TRBV3-1/TRBV3-2,-,-,TGTGCCAGCAGCCAAGATGGGCCCACGGGGACTGAAGCTTTCTTT,CASSQDGPTGTEAFF
TRBJ2-4,TRBV5-6,-,-,TGTGCCAGCAGCCTTCTTGGCGGAGCCAAAAACATTCAGTACTTC,CASSLLGGAKNIQYF
TRBJ2-1,TRBV19,-,-,TGTGCCAGTAGTCAGACCGGGAGCTGGCCCCGACAGTTCTTC,CASSQTGSWPRQFF
TRBJ1-6,TRBV5-1,TRBD1,-,TGCGCCAGCAGCTTGCAGACAGGGTTTAATTCACCCCTCCACTTT,CASSLQTGFNSPLHF
TRBJ1-2,TRBV7-8,-,-,TGTGCCAGCAGCTTGGGAGCCGAGGGACTTTACACCTTC,CASSLGAEGLYTF
TRBJ1-6,TRBV28,-,-,TGTGCCAGCAGTTTCCCAGTTTACTATAATTCACCCCTCCACTTT,CASSFPVYYNSPLHF
TRBJ1-3,TRBV6-5,TRBD1,-,TGTGCCAGCAGCGACAGGGTGTACGGAAACACCATATATTTT,CASSDRVYGNTIYF
TRBJ2-7,TRBV2,TRBD2,-,TGTGCCAGCAGTGAAGGGGGACTATTCCGAAGTTCCTACGAGCAGTACTTC,CASSEGGLFRSSYEQYF
TRBJ2-3,TRBV9,-,-,TGTGCCAGCAGCGTAGCTTGGGGACTTCCAGATACGCAGTATTTT,CASSVAWGLPDTQYF
TRBJ1-5,TRBV2,-,many,TGTGCCAGCAGTGAATTACGTGCAGGGGTGAGTTTT,CASSELRAGVSF
TRBJ2-6,TRBV18,TRBD1,-,TGTGCCAGCTCATGGACAGGGGGATCTGGGGCCAACGTCCTGACTTTC,CASSWTGGSGANVLTF
TRBJ2-7,TRBV6-1,TRBD2,few,TGTGCCAGCAGTGAACGGGGGGATGGAGGGACCTACGAGCAGTACTTC,CASSERGDGGTYEQYF
TRBJ1-6,TRBV14,-,-,TGTGCCAGCAGCCGAAATTCCCCGGATAATTCACCCCTCCACTTT,CASSRNSPDNSPLHF
TRBJ2-7,TRBV12-5,-,-,TGTGCTAGTGTAATGACAGGCCCGTCCTCCTACGAGCAGTACTTC,CASVMTGPSSYEQYF
TRBJ1-2,TRBV28,-,-,TGTGCCAGCAGACCCCTCTACAGGGTTAACTATGGCTACACCTTC,CASRPLYRVNYGYTF
TRBJ2-2,TRBV11-2,TRBD2,-,TGTGCCAGCAGCTTAAACAGCGGGGGCACCGGGGAGCTGTTTTTT,CASSLNSGGTGELFF
TRBJ2-2,TRBV11-2,-,-,TGTGCCAGCAGCTCCGCCGGGACAAGGACGAACACCGGGGAGCTGTTTTTT,CASSSAGTRTNTGELFF
TRBJ1-4,TRBV7-9,TRBD1,many,TGTGCCAGCAGCCGAGACAGGGGATCCGGGGAAAAACTGTTTTTT,CASSRDRGSGEKLFF
TRBJ1-1,TRBV7-9,-,-,TGTGCCAGCAGCTTAGCGGGGAGTAACACTGAAGCTTTCTTT,CASSLAGSNTEAFF
TRBJ1-2,TRBV9,-,-,TGTGCCAGCAGCGTCACGGGGAAATCCTATGGCTACACCTTC,CASSVTGKSYGYTF
TRBJ2-2,TRBV6-2/TRBV6-3,TRBD1,-,TGTGCCAGCAGTTACGGACAGGGCGCGAACACCGGGGAGCTGTTTTTT,CASSYGQGANTGELFF
TRBJ2-6,TRBV19,TRBD1,-,TGTGCCAGTAGTACCGGGACAGGGGGTTATGGGGCCAACGTCCTGACTTTC,CASSTGTGGYGANVLTF
TRBJ1-5,TRBV7-2,-,-,TGTGCCAGCAGCCACCCCGCCGCGGCCCAGCATTTT,CASSHPAAAQHF
TRBJ1-4,TRBV2,-,once,TGTGCCAGCAGTGAAGGTGGGCAGGGAGGAGAAAAACTGTTTTTT,CASSEGGQGGEKLFF
TRBJ2-7,TRBV28,-,-,TGTGCCAGCAGTTTCGGCGGGGGCCTCTCCTACGAGCAGTACTTC,CASSFGGGLSYEQYF
TRBJ1-1,TRBV29-1,TRBD1,-,TGCAGCGTGTGGGACAGAAACACTGAAGCTTTCTTT,CSVWDRNTEAFF
TRBJ1-4,TRBV30,TRBD1,-,TGTGCCTGGAGCCCCGGGACAGGTGATGAAAAACTGTTTTTT,CAWSPGTGDEKLFF